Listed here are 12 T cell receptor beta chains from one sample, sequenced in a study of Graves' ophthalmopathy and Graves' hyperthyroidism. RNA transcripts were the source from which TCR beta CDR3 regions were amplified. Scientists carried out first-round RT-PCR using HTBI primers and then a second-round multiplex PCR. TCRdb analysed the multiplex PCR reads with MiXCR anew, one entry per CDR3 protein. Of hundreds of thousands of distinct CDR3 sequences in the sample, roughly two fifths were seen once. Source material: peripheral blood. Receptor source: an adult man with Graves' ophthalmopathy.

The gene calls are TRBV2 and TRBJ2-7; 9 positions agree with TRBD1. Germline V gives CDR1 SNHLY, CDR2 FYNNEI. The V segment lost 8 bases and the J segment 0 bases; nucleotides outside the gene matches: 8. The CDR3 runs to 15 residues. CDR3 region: CASSPDRGVSYEQYF. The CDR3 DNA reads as TGTGCCAGCTCACCAGACAGGGGGGTCTCCTACGAGCAGTACTTC. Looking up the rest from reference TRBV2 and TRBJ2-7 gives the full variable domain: EPEVTQTPSHQVTQMGQEVILRCVPISNHLYFYWYRQILGQKVEFLVSFYNNEISEKSEIFDDQFSVERPDGSNFTLKIRSTKLEDSAMYFCASSPDRGVSYEQYFGPGTRLTVT.

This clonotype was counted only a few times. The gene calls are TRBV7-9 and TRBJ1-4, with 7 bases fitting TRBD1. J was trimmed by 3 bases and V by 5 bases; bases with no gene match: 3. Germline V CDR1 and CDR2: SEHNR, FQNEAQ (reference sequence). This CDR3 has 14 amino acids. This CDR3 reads CASSVRGANEKLFF. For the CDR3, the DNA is TGTGCCAGCAGCGTCAGGGGGGCTAATGAAAAACTGTTTTTT.

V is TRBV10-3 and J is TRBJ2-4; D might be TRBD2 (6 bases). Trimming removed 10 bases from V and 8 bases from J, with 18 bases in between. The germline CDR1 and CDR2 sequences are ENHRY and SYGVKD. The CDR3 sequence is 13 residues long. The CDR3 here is CASCRAGGDIQYF. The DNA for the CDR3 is TGTGCCAGCTGCAGGGCCGGAGGGGACATTCAGTACTTC.

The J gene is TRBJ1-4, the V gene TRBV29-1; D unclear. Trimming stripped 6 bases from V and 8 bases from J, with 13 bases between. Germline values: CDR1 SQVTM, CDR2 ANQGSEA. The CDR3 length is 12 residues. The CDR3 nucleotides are TGCAGCGTGAGTGCGAATCAAGAAAAACTGTTTTTT. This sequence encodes CSVSANQEKLFF. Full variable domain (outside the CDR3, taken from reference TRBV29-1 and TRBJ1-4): SAVISQKPSRDICQRGTSLTIQCQVDSQVTMMFWYRQQPGQSLTLIATANQGSEATYESGFVIDKFPISRPNLTFSTLTVSNMSPEDSSIYLCSVSANQEKLFFGSGTQLSVL.

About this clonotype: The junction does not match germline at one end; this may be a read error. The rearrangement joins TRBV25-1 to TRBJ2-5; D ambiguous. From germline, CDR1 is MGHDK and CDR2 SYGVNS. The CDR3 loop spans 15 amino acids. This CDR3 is CASSLESGRQETKYF. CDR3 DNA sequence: TGTGCCAGCAGCTTGGAGTCGGGCAGACAAGAGACCAAGTACTTC.

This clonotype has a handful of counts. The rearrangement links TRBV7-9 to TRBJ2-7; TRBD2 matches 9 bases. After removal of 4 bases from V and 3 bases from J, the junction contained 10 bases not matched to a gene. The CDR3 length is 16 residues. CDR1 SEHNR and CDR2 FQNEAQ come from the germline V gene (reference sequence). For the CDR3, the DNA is TGTGCCAGCAGCTCCGGTGGAGCGGGGGGCTTCTACGAGCAGTACTTC. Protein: CASSSGGAGGFYEQYF.

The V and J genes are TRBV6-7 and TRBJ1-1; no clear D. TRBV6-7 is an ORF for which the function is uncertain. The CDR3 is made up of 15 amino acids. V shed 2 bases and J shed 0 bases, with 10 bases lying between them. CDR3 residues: CASSYGDRMNTEAFF. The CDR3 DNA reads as TGTGCCAGCAGTTACGGCGATAGAATGAACACTGAAGCTTTCTTT.

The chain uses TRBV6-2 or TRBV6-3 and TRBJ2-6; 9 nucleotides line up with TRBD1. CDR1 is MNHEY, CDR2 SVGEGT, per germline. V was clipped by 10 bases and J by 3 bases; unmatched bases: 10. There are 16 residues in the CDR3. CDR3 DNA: TGTGCCACCGCCGGGACAGGGTATCGTGGGGCCAACGTCCTGACTTTC. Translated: CATAGTGYRGANVLTF.

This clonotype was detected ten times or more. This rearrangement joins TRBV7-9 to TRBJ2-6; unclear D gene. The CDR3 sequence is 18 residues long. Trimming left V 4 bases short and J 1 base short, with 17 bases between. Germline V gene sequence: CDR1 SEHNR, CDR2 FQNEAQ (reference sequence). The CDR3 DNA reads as TGTGCCAGCAGCTCCACGGGCACGAGTGGTTCTGGGGCCAACGTCCTGACTTTC. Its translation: CASSSTGTSGSGANVLTF.

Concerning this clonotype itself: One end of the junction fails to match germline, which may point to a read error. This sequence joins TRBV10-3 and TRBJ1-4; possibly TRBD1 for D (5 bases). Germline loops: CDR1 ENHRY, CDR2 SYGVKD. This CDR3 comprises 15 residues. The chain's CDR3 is CASSFRTGGHGKLFF. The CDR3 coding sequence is TGTGCCAGCAGTTTTAGGACGGGGGGTCATGGAAAACTGTTTTTT.

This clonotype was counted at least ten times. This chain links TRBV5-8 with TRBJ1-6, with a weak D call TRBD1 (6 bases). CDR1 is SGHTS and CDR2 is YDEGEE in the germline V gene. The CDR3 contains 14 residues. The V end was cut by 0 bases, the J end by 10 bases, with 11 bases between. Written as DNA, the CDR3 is TGTGCCAGCAGCTTGGCAGGGGTGGAGTCACCCCTCCACTTT. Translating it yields CASSLAGVESPLHF.

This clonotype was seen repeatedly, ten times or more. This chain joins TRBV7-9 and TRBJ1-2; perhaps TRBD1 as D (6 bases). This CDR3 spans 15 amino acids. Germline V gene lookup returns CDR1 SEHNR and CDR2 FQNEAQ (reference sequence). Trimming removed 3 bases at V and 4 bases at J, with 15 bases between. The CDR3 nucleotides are TGTGCCAGCAGCTTTGACGGGACACTATTCTATGGCTACACCTTC. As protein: CASSFDGTLFYGYTF. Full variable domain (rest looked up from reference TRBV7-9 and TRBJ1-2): DTGVSQNPRHKITKRGQNVTFRCDPISEHNRLYWYRQTLGQGPEFLTYFQNEAQLEKSRLLSDRFSAERPKGSFSTLEIQRTEQGDSAMYLCASSFDGTLFYGYTFGSGTRLTVV.